These 18 T cell receptor beta chains were all obtained from the same sample, sequenced in a study of shared clonotypes between healthy human individuals. Using immunoSEQ multiplex PCR, the repertoire was profiled, and TCRdb retains in-frame clones only, with some absent. Of about 2.1 million clones listed, about 93% were seen once; the top ten hold under 2%. CD45RO-negative, CCR7-positively selected cells formed the naive CD8 fraction, excluding terminally differentiated effector memory CD45RA+ cells. Sequencing used naive CD8+ T cells from PBMCs. The receptors come from a man younger than 35 in good health. Some clones in this sample may be carry-over from other donors' samples.

The V gene is TRBV6-1, the J gene TRBJ2-7; the match to TRBD2 covers 11 bases. CDR1 MNHNS and CDR2 SASEGT come from the germline V gene. The CDR3 loop spans 14 amino acids. V shed 6 bases and J 4 bases; nucleotides not matched to a gene: 5. The CDR3 spells CASSDWTSGYEQYF. CDR3 nucleotide sequence: TGTGCCAGCAGCGATTGGACTAGCGGGTACGAGCAGTACTTC.

This chain links TRBV28 with TRBJ1-6; no clear D gene. There are 11 residues in the CDR3. V shed 6 bases and J shed 5 bases, with 2 bases lying between them. Germline V gene lookup returns CDR1 MDHEN and CDR2 SYDVKM. The CDR3, as DNA: TGTGCCAGCAGAAATAATTCACCCCTCCACTTT. Protein sequence: CASRNNSPLHF.

The rearrangement uses TRBV15 and TRBJ1-1, with D hard to call. V was trimmed by 0 bases and J by 0 bases, leaving 11 bases between them. The CDR3 is 16 amino acids. Germline CDR1 and CDR2: LNHNV and YYDKDF (reference sequence). The CDR3 protein is CATSRDSQPMNTEAFF. DNA for the CDR3: TGTGCCACCAGCAGAGATTCACAGCCGATGAACACTGAAGCTTTCTTT.

CDR3 amino acids: CATQDSNYGYTF. The DNA of the CDR3 is TGTGCCACCCAGGATTCTAACTATGGCTACACCTTC. V is TRBV27 and J is TRBJ1-2; D unclear. Looked up from germline, CDR1 is MNHEY and CDR2 is SMNVEV (reference sequence). V lost 10 bases, J lost 0 bases, and 9 bases lay in between. The CDR3 sequence is 12 residues long.

The CDR3 spells CATSKTGFTEAFF. Written as DNA, the CDR3 is TGTGCCACCAGCAAGACAGGGTTCACTGAAGCTTTCTTT. This chain links TRBV15 with TRBJ1-1, with 7 bases lining up with TRBD1. Germline assignment: CDR1 LNHNV and CDR2 YYDKDF (reference sequence). CDR3 length equals 13 residues. The J segment lost 4 bases and the V segment lost 4 bases, leaving 3 bases of the junction unmatched.

The sample holds one count of this clone. The gene calls are TRBV7-2 and TRBJ1-2; D unclear. Deletions cut 0 bases from V and 13 bases from J, with 15 bases between. Germline CDR1 SGHTA, CDR2 FQGNSA. CDR3 length equals 13 residues. CDR3 DNA: TGTGCCAGCAGCTTAGCAGGACCCATCAACGGCACCTTC. It is translated as CASSLAGPINGTF.

The chain carries TRBV11-2 and TRBJ1-1; weak D call: TRBD1 (5 bases). Germline V gene sequence: CDR1 SGHAT, CDR2 FQNNGV. The CDR3 extends over 15 amino acids. The V and J ends lost 3 bases and 0 bases respectively, with 11 bases between them. The CDR3 DNA reads as TGTGCCAGCAGCTTGGGACGGACAATGAACACTGAAGCTTTCTTT. It codes for CASSLGRTMNTEAFF.

For this clone: Distinct nucleotide sequences in the sample also encode this CDR3. This chain links TRBV5-8 with TRBJ1-2, with D maybe TRBD1 (5 bases). Germline CDR1 and CDR2: SGHTS and YDEGEE. The CDR3 totals 13 residues. V lost 0 bases to trimming and J lost 3 bases, with 6 bases between them. Written as DNA, the CDR3 is TGTGCCAGCAGCTTGGCGGGACACTATGGCTACACCTTC. This codes for CASSLAGHYGYTF.

The chain uses TRBV29-1 and TRBJ2-2; D not certain. The germline V gene encodes CDR1 SQVTM and CDR2 ANQGSEA. The CDR3 is 15 residues long. The germline V and J ends were trimmed by 4 bases and 1 base, with 13 bases remaining between them. In nucleotides, the CDR3 is TGCAGCGTTGGTCTTGCGGCCGAGAACACCGGGGAGCTGTTTTTT. Its translation: CSVGLAAENTGELFF.

This clone has just one count. In the same sample, other DNA sequences code for this CDR3. The V and J genes are TRBV27 and TRBJ2-7; the D gene could be TRBD1 or TRBD2 (5 bases each). The germline V gene has CDR1 MNHEY and CDR2 SMNVEV (reference sequence). The CDR3 is made up of 13 amino acids. V was shortened by 2 bases and J by 4 bases, with 9 bases between the two germline ends. CDR3 sequence (DNA): TGTGCCAGCAGTTTAGGGGGTAATTACGAGCAGTACTTC. The encoded protein is CASSLGGNYEQYF.

The chain combines TRBV6-6 with TRBJ2-1; D gene ambiguous. Trimming shortened V by 5 bases and J by 6 bases, and 8 bases separated the two germline ends. The length of the CDR3 is 12 residues. Germline V gives CDR1 MNHNY, CDR2 SVGAGI (reference sequence). The DNA of the CDR3 is TGTGCCAGCAGTCCACTTCTCAATGAGCAGTTCTTC. Residues: CASSPLLNEQFF.

This chain links TRBV6-4 with TRBJ2-7, with D possibly being TRBD2 (6 bases). CDR1 MRHNA and CDR2 SNTAGT come from the germline V gene. The V gene lost 8 bases and the J gene lost 5 bases, with 16 bases spanning the gap. This CDR3 region has 13 residues. The CDR3: CASGGRSSHEQYF. The CDR3 DNA reads as TGTGCCAGCGGGGGGAGATCATCCCACGAGCAGTACTTC.

The genes are TRBV7-6 and TRBJ2-2; TRBD1 aligns across 8 bases. CDR3 length: 16 amino acids. Germline values: CDR1 SGHVS, CDR2 FNYEAQ. V lost 4 bases to trimming and J lost 1 base; unmatched junction nucleotides: 5. The DNA for the CDR3 is TGTGCCAGCAGCTCGCCCGGGACAGGGAACACCGGGGAGCTGTTTTTT. Residues: CASSSPGTGNTGELFF.

The chain is built from TRBV27 and TRBJ1-5, with a possible D match to TRBD1 (5 bases). The CDR3 loop spans 14 amino acids. Trimming shortened V by 1 base and J by 9 bases, and 13 bases separated the two germline ends. Germline V lookup: CDR1 MNHEY, CDR2 SMNVEV (reference sequence). The CDR3: CASSLLGVRGPQHF. Here the CDR3 DNA reads TGTGCCAGCAGTTTATTGGGGGTTAGAGGGCCCCAGCATTTT.

The genes are TRBV6-6 and TRBJ1-1; no clear D gene. V lost 0 bases to trimming and J lost 3 bases, with 14 bases between them. Germline V gene sequence: CDR1 MNHNY, CDR2 SVGAGI (reference sequence). CDR3 length equals 16 residues. This CDR3 is CASSYSGYYEDTEAFF. CDR3 coding DNA: TGTGCCAGCAGTTACTCAGGATATTATGAAGACACTGAAGCTTTCTTT.

V and J are TRBV13 and TRBJ2-7; D could derive from TRBD1 or TRBD2 (5 bases each). The CDR3 is 15 amino acids. Trimming shortened V by 0 bases and J by 2 bases, and 11 bases separated the two germline ends. Germline CDR1 reads PRHDT; CDR2 reads FYEKMQ (reference sequence). The CDR3 is CASSLGGRDPYEQYF. In DNA, the CDR3 is TGTGCCAGCAGCTTAGGCGGCAGGGACCCCTACGAGCAGTACTTC. Full variable domain (rest looked up from reference TRBV13 and TRBJ2-7): AAGVIQSPRHLIKEKRETATLKCYPIPRHDTVYWYQQGPGQDPQFLISFYEKMQSDKGSIPDRFSAQQFSDYHSELNMSSLELGDSALYFCASSLGGRDPYEQYFGPGTRLTVT.

This chain uses TRBV4-3 with TRBJ2-2, with D tentatively TRBD2 (6 bases). The germline gives CDR1 LGHNA, CDR2 YSLEER. Trimming took off 4 bases at V and 5 bases at J, with 11 bases between the two ends. This CDR3 contains 14 residues. The CDR3 DNA follows: TGCGCCAGCAGCCTTCAGGGAGGAACCGGGGAGCTGTTTTTT. Translating gives CASSLQGGTGELFF.

V and J are TRBV7-6 and TRBJ2-7, with TRBD1 matching 9 bases. The CDR3 length is 17 residues. The trim removed 1 base at V and 4 bases at J, leaving 11 bases unmatched. CDR1 is SGHVS and CDR2 is FNYEAQ in the germline V gene. As DNA, the CDR3 is TGTGCCAGCAGCTTAGGGACAGGGGATGTAAGCCTATACGAGCAGTACTTC. This codes for CASSLGTGDVSLYEQYF.